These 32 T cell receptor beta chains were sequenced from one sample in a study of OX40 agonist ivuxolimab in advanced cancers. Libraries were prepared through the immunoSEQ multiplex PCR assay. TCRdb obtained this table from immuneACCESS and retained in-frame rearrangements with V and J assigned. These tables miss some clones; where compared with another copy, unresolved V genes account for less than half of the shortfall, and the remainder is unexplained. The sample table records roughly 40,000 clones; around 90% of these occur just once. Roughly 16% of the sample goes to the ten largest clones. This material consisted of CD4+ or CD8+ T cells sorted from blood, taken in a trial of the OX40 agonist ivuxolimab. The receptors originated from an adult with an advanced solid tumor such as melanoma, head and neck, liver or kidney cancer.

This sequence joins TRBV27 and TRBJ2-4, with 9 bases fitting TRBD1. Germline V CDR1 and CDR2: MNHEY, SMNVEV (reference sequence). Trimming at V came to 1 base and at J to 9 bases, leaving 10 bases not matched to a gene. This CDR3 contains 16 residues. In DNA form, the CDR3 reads TGTGCCAGCAGTTTATTCCCCAGGACAGGGGTTGTCATTCAGTACTTC. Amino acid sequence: CASSLFPRTGVVIQYF.

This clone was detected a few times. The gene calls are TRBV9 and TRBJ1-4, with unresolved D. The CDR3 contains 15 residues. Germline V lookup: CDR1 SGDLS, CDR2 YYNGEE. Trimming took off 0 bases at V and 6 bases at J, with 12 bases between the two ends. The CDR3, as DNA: TGTGCCAGCAGCGTAGGAGGAGGGTCTTATGAAAAACTGTTTTTT. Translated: CASSVGGGSYEKLFF.

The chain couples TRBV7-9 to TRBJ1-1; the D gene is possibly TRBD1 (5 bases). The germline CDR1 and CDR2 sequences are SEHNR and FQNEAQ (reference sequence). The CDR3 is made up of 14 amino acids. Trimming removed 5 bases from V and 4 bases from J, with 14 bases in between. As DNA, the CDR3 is TGTGCCAGCAGCGCGGGCGGAGGGGTCACTGAAGCTTTCTTT. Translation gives CASSAGGGVTEAFF.

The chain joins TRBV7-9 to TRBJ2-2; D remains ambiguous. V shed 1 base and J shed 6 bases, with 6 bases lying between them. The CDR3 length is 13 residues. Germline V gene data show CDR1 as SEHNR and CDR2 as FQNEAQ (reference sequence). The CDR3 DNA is TGTGCCAGCAGCTTAGGGGCCCCCGGGGAGCTGTTTTTT. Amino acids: CASSLGAPGELFF.

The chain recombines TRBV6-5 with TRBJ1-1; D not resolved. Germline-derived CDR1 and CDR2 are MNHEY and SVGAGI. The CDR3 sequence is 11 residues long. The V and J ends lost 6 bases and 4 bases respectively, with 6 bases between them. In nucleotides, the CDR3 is TGTGCCAGCAGGTCGGGCACTGAAGCTTTCTTT. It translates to CASRSGTEAFF.

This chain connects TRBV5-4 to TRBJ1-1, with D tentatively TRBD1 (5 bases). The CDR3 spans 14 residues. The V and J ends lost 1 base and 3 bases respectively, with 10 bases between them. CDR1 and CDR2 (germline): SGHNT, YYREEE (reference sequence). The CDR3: CASSLRRGDTEAFF. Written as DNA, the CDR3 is TGTGCCAGCAGCTTGCGCCGGGGGGACACTGAAGCTTTCTTT.

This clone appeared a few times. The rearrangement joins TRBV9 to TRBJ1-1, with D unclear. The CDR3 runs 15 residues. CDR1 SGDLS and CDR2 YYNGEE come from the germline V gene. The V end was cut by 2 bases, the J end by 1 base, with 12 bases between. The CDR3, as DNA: TGTGCCAGCAGCGTCTCCTCGGACGGGAACACTGAAGCTTTCTTT. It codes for CASSVSSDGNTEAFF.

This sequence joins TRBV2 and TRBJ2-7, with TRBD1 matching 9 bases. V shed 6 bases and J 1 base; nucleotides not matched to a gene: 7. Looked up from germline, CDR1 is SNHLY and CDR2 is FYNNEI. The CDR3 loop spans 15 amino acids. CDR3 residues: CASRYWDRESYEQYF. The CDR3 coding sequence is TGTGCCAGCAGGTACTGGGACAGGGAGTCCTACGAGCAGTACTTC.

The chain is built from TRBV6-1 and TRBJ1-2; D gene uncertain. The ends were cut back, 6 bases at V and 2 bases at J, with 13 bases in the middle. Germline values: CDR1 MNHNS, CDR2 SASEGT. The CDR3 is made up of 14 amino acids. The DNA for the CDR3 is TGTGCCAGCAGCCGAAAGGCAGAGAACTATGGCTACACCTTC. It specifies CASSRKAENYGYTF.

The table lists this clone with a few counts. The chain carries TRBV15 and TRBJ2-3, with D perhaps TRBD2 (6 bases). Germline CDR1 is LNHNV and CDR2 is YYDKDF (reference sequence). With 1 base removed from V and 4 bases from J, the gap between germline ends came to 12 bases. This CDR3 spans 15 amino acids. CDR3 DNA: TGTGCCACCAGCAGAGGGAGGGGAGCGGCAGATACGCAGTATTTT. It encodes CATSRGRGAADTQYF.

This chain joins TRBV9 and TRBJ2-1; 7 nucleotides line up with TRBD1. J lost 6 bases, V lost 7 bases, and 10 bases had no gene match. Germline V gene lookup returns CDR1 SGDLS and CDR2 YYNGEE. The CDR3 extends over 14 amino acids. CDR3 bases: TGTGCCAGCGGGAAACGGGACAGTATCAATGAGCAGTTCTTC. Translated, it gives CASGKRDSINEQFF.

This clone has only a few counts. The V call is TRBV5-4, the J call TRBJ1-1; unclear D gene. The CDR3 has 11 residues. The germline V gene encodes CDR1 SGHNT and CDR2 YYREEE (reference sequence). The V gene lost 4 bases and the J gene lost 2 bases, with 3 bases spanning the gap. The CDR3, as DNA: TGTGCCAGCAGCCTCAACACTGAAGCTTTCTTT. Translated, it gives CASSLNTEAFF. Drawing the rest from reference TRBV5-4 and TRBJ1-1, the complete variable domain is ETGVTQSPTHLIKTRGQQVTLRCSSQSGHNTVSWYQQALGQGPQFIFQYYREEENGRGNFPPRFSGLQFPNYSSELNVNALELDDSALYLCASSLNTEAFFGQGTRLTVV.

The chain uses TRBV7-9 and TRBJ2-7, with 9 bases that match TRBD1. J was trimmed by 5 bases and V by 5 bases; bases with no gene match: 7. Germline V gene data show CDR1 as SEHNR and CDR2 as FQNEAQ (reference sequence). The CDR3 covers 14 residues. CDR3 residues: CASSARDRANEQYF. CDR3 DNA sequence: TGTGCCAGCAGCGCGAGGGACAGGGCCAACGAGCAGTACTTC.

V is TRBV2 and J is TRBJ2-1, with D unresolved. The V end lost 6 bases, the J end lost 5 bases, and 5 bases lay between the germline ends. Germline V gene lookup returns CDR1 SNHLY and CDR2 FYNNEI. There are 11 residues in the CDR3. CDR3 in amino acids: CASRLDNEQFF. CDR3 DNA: TGTGCCAGCAGACTGGACAATGAGCAGTTCTTC.

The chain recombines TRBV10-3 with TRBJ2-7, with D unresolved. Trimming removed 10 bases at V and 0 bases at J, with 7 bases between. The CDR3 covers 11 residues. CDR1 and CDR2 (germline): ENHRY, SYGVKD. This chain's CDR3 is CATAASYEQYF. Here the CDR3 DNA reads TGTGCCACCGCGGCCTCCTACGAGCAGTACTTC.

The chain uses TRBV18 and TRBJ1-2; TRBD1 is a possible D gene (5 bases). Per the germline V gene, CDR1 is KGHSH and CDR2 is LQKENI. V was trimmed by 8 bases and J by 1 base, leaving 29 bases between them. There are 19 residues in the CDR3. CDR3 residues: CASRAPAVLTEPDNYGYTF. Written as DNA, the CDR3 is TGTGCCAGCCGAGCCCCCGCCGTTTTGACAGAACCAGATAACTATGGCTACACCTTC.

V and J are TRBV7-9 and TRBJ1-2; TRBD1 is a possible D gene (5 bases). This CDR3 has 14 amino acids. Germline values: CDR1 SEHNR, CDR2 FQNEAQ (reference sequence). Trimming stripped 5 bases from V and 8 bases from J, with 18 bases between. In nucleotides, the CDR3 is TGTGCCAGCAGCGAAATTGTTGGGACTCGGGGCTACACCTTC. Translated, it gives CASSEIVGTRGYTF.

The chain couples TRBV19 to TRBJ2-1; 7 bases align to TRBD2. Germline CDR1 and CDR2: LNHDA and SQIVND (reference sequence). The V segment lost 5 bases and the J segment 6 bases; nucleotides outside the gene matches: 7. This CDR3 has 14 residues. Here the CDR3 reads CASSLGEGPNEQFF. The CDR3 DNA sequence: TGTGCCAGTAGTCTGGGGGAGGGCCCCAATGAGCAGTTCTTC.

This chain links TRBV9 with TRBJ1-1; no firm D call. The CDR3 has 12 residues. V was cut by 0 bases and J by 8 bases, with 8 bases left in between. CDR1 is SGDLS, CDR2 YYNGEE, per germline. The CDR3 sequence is CASSVVGREAFF. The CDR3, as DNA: TGTGCCAGCAGCGTAGTCGGTAGAGAAGCTTTCTTT.

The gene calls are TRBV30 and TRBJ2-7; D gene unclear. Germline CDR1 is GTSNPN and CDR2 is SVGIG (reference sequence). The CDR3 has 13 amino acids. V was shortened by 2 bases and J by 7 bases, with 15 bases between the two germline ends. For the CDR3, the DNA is TGTGCCTGGAGTACTTTGTCCATGGAGGAGCAGTACTTC. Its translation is CAWSTLSMEEQYF.

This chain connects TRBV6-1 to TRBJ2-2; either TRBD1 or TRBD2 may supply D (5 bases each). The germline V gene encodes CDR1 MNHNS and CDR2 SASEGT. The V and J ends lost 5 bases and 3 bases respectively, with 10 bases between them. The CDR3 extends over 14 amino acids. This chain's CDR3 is CASSPGTDTGELFF. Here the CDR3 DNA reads TGTGCCAGCAGTCCAGGGACGGACACCGGGGAGCTGTTTTTT.

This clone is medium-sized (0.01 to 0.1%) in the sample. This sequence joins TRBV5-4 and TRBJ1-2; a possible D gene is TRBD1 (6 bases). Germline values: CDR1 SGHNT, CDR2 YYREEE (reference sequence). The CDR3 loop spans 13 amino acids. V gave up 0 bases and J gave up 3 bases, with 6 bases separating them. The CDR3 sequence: CASSLDRDYGYTF. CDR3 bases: TGTGCCAGCAGCTTGGACAGGGACTATGGCTACACCTTC. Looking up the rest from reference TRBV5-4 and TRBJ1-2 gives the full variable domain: ETGVTQSPTHLIKTRGQQVTLRCSSQSGHNTVSWYQQALGQGPQFIFQYYREEENGRGNFPPRFSGLQFPNYSSELNVNALELDDSALYLCASSLDRDYGYTFGSGTRLTVV.

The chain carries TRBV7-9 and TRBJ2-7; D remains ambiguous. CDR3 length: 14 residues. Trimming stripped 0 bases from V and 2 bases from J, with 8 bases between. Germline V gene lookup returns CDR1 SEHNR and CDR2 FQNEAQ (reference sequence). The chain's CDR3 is CASSLAGFPYEQYF. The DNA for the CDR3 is TGTGCCAGCAGCTTAGCCGGGTTTCCCTACGAGCAGTACTTC.

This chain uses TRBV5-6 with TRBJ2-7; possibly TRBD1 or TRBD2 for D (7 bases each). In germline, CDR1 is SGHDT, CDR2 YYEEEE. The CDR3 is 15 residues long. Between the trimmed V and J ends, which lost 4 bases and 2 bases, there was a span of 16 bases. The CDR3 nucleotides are TGTGCCAGCAGCGGGAGGGACAGTTCCCCCTACGAGCAGTACTTC. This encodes CASSGRDSSPYEQYF. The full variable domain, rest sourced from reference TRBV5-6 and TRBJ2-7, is DAGVTQSPTHLIKTRGQQVTLRCSPKSGHDTVSWYQQALGQGPQFIFQYYEEEERQRGNFPDRFSGHQFPNYSSELNVNALLLGDSALYLCASSGRDSSPYEQYFGPGTRLTVT.

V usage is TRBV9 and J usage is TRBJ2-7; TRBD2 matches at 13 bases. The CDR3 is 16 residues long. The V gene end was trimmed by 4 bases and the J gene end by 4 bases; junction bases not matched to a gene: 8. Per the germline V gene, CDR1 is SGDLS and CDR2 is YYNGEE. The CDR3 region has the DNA TGTGCCAGCAGCACGAATGGACTAGCGGGAGAATACGAGCAGTACTTC. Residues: CASSTNGLAGEYEQYF.

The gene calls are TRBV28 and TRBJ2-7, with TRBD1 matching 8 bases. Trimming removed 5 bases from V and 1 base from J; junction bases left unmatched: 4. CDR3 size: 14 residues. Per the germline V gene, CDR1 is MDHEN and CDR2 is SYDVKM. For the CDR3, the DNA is TGTGCCAGCAGTCTACGGACAGGGTCCTACGAGCAGTACTTC. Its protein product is CASSLRTGSYEQYF. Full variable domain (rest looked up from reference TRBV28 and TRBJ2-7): DVKVTQSSRYLVKRTGEKVFLECVQDMDHENMFWYRQDPGLGLRLIYFSYDVKMKEKGDIPEGYSVSREKKERFSLILESASTNQTSMYLCASSLRTGSYEQYFGPGTRLTVT.

For the CDR3, the DNA is TGTGCCAGCAGCCTTACGGCGCGGCCTGGATTTCGGAGGCCAGATACGCAGTATTTT. This codes for CASSLTARPGFRRPDTQYF. This chain links TRBV27 with TRBJ2-3; perhaps TRBD2 as D (5 bases). V was pared by 6 bases and J by 4 bases, with 29 bases between. The CDR3 contains 19 residues. Germline CDR1 and CDR2: MNHEY and SMNVEV (reference sequence).

The CDR3 DNA follows: TGTGCCAGCAGTGTTAGCGGGGAGGTAACAGATACGCAGTATTTT. Its protein product is CASSVSGEVTDTQYF. The rearrangement joins TRBV2 to TRBJ2-3, with 8 bases matching TRBD2. Germline V gene sequence: CDR1 SNHLY, CDR2 FYNNEI. Germline trimming cut 4 bases from V and 3 bases from J; bases unmatched to any gene: 6. The CDR3 length is 15 residues.

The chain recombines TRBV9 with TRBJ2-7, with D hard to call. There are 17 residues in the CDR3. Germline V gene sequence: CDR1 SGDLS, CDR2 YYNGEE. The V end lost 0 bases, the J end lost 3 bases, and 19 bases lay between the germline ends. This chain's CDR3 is CASSVVLLGCRVYEQYF. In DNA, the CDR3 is TGTGCCAGCAGCGTAGTCCTTCTCGGGTGTCGCGTCTACGAGCAGTACTTC. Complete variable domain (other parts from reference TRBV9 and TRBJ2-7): DSGVTQTPKHLITATGQRVTLRCSPRSGDLSVYWYQQSLDQGLQFLIQYYNGEERAKGNILERFSAQQFPDLHSELNLSSLELGDSALYFCASSVVLLGCRVYEQYFGPGTRLTVT.

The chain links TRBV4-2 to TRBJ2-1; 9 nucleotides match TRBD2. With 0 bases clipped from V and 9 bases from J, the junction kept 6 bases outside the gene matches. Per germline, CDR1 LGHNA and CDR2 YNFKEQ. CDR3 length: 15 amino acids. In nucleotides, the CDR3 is TGTGCCAGCAGCCAAGAGCTGGGACTAGCAGGTGAGCAGTTCTTC. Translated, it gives CASSQELGLAGEQFF.

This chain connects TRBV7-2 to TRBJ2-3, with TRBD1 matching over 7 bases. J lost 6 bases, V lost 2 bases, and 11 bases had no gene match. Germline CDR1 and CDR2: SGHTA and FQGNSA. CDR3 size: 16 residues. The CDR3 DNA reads TGTGCCAGCAGCTTATTTTTAGGGGGCCTTTTGGATACGCAGTATTTT. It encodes CASSLFLGGLLDTQYF.

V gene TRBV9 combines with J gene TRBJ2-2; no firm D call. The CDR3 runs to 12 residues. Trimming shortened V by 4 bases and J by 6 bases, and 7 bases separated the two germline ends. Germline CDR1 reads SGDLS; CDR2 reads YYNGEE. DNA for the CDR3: TGTGCCAGCAGCTCCCGACCCGGGGAGCTGTTTTTT. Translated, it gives CASSSRPGELFF.